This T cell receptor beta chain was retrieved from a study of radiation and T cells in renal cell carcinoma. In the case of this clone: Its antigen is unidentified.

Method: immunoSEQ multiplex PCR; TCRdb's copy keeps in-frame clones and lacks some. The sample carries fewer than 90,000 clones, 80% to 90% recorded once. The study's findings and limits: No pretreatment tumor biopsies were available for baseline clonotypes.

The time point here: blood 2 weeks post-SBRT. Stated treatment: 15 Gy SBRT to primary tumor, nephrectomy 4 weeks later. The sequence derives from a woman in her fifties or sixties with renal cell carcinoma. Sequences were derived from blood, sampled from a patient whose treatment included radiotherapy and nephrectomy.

CDR3 in DNA: TGTGCCAGCAGCCAGGACTCAGACTACGAGCAGTACTTC. This codes for CASSQDSDYEQYF. The rearrangement uses TRBV5-4 and TRBJ2-7; D possibly corresponds to TRBD2 (5 bases). CDR1 and CDR2 (germline): SGHNT, YYREEE (reference sequence). V dropped 4 bases and J dropped 3 bases, with 11 bases sitting between them. This CDR3 contains 13 residues.